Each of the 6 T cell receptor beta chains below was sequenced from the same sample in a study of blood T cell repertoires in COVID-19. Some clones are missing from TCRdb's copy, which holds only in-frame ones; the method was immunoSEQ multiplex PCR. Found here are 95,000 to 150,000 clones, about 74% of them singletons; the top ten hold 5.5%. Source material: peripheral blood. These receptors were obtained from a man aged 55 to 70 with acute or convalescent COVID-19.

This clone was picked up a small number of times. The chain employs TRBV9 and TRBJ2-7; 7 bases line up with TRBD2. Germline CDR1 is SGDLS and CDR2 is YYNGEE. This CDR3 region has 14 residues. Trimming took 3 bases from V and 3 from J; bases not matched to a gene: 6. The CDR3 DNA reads TGTGCCAGCAGCGGCGGGAGCTGGGGCTACGAGCAGTACTTC. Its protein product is CASSGGSWGYEQYF.

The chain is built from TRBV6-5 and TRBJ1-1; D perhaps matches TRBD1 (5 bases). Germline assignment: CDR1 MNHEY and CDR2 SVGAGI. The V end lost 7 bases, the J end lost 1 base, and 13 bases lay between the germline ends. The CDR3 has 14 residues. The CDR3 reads CASTPGTGNTEAFF. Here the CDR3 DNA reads TGTGCCAGCACCCCGGGGACTGGGAACACTGAAGCTTTCTTT.

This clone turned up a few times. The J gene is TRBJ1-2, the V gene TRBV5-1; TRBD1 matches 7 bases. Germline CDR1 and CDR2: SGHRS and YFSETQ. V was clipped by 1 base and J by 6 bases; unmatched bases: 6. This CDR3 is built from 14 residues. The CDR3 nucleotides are TGCGCCAGCAGCTTGAACAGGGGATTGGATGGCTACACCTTC. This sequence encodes CASSLNRGLDGYTF.

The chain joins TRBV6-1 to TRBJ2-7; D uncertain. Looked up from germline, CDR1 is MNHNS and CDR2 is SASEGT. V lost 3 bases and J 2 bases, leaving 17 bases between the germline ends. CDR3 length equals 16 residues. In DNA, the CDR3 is TGTGCCAGCAGTGATTTTGTGAACACGTTAACCTACGAGCAGTACTTC. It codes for CASSDFVNTLTYEQYF.

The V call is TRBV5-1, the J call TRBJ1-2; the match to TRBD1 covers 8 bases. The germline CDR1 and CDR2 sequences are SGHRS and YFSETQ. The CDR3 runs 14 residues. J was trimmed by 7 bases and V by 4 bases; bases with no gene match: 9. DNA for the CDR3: TGCGCCAGCAGCCAGGGACAGGCCCGTGGTGGCTACACCTTC. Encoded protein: CASSQGQARGGYTF.

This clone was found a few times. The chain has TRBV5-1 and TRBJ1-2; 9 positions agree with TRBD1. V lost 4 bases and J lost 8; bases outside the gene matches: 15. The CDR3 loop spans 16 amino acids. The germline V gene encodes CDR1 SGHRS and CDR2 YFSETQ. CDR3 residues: CASSPAGAGTGRGYTF. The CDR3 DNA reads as TGCGCCAGCAGCCCGGCAGGGGCCGGGACAGGGAGAGGCTACACCTTC.